This TCR beta chain was documented in a study of OX40 agonist ivuxolimab in advanced cancers. Overall study context: Melanoma, hepatocellular carcinoma, head and neck or renal cell cancer occurred in dose-escalation patients. Findings of the study overall: Relative to CD4+ cells, CD8+ T cells on average had more expanded clones. The 0.1-3.0 mg/kg partial responders had among the lowest clonal expansion.

Points on this clone: The antigen is not known.

Sequencing used immunoSEQ multiplex PCR; TCRdb keeps in-frame clones, though not all of them. The sample carries about 50,000 clones, roughly 93% recorded once. Germline CDR1 MDHEN, CDR2 SYDVKM. V was trimmed by 8 bases and J by 3 bases, leaving 11 bases between them. The CDR3 has 12 amino acids. Autoimmune disease history or systemic immunosuppression led to patient exclusion. Material: CD4+ or CD8+ T cells sorted from blood, obtained in a trial of the OX40 agonist ivuxolimab. The rearrangement uses TRBV28 and TRBJ2-7; D gene uncertain. This receptor was obtained from an adult with an advanced solid tumor such as melanoma, head and neck, liver or kidney cancer. In DNA, the CDR3 is TGTGCCAGCCAACCAACGGGCTACGAGCAGTACTTC. It specifies CASQPTGYEQYF.